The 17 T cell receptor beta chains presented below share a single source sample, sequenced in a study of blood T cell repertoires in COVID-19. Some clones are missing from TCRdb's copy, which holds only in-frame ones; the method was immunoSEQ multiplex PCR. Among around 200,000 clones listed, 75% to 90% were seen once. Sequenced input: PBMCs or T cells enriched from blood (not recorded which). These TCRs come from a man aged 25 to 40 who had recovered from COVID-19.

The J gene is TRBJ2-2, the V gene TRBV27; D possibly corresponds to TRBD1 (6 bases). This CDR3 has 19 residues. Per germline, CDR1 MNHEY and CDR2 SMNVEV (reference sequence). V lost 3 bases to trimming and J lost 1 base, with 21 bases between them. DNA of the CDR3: TGTGCCAGCAGTTTCCGGCAGGGGCCCGGTCTTTTGAACACCGGGGAGCTGTTTTTT. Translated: CASSFRQGPGLLNTGELFF.

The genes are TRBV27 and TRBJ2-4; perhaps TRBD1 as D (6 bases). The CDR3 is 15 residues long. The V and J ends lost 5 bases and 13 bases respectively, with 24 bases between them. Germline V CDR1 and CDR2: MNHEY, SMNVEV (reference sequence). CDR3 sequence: CASSLGRGVGSYQYF. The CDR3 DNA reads TGTGCCAGCAGTCTGGGCAGGGGTGTAGGTAGTTACCAGTACTTC.

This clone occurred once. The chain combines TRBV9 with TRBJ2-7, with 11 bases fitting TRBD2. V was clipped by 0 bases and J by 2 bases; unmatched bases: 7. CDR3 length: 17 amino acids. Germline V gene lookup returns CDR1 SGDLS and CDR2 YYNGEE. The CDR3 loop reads CASSVGLAGGPTYEQYF. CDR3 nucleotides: TGTGCCAGCAGCGTAGGCCTAGCGGGAGGCCCTACCTACGAGCAGTACTTC.

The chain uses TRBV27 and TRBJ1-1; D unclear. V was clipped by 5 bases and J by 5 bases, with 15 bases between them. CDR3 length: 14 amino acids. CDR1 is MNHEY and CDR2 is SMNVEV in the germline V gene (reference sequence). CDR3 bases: TGTGCCAGCAGTCCCGGCTGGGGAGGGACTGAAGCTTTCTTT. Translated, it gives CASSPGWGGTEAFF.

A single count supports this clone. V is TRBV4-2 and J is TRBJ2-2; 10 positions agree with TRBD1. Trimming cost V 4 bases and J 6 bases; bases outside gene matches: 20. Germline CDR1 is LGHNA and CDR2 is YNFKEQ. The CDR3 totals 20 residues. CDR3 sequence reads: CASSRRFATGQGISSGELFF. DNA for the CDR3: TGTGCCAGCAGCCGTCGATTCGCAACGGGACAGGGGATATCGTCCGGGGAGCTGTTTTTT.

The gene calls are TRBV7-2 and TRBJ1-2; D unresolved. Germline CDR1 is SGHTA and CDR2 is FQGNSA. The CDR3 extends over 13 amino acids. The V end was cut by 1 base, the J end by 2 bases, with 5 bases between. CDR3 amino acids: CASSLDGNYGYTF. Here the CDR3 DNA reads TGTGCCAGCAGCTTAGACGGGAACTATGGCTACACCTTC.

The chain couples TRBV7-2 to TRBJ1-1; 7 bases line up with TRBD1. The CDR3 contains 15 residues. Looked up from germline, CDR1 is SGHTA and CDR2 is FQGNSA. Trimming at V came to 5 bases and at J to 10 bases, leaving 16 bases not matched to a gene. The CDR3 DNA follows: TGTGCCAGCAGCAAATTCGACAGGGCCCTCTTAGGAGCTTTCTTT. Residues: CASSKFDRALLGAFF.

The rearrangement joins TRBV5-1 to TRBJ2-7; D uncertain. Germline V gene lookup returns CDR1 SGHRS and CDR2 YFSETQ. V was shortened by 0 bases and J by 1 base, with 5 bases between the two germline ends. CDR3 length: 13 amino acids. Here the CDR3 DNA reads TGCGCCAGCAGCTTGGCCCTTTCCTACGAGCAGTACTTC. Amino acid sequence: CASSLALSYEQYF. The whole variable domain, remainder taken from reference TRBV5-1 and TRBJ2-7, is KAGVTQTPRYLIKTRGQQVTLSCSPISGHRSVSWYQQTPGQGLQFLFEYFSETQRNKGNFPGRFSGRQFSNSRSEMNVSTLELGDSALYLCASSLALSYEQYFGPGTRLTVT.

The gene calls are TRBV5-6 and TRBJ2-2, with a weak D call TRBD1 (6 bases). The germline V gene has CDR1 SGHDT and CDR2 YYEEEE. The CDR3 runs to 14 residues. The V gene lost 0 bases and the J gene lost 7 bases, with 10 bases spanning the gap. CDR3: CASSLGQASGELFF. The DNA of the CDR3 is TGTGCCAGCAGCTTGGGACAGGCCAGCGGGGAGCTGTTTTTT.

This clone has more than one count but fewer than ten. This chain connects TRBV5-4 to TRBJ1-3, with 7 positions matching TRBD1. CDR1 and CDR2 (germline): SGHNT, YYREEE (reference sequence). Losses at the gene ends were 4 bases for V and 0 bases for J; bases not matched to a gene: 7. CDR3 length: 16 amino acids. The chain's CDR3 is CASSPTRQGSGNTIYF. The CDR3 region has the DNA TGTGCCAGCAGCCCCACAAGACAGGGCTCTGGAAACACCATATATTTT.

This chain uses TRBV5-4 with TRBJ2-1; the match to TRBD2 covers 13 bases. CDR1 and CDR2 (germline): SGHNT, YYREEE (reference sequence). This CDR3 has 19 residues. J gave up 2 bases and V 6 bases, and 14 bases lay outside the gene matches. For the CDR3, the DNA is TGTGCCAGCACACCGACTAGCGGGAGGCCCCAAGGGACCTACAATGAGCAGTTCTTC. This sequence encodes CASTPTSGRPQGTYNEQFF. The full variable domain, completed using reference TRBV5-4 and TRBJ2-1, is ETGVTQSPTHLIKTRGQQVTLRCSSQSGHNTVSWYQQALGQGPQFIFQYYREEENGRGNFPPRFSGLQFPNYSSELNVNALELDDSALYLCASTPTSGRPQGTYNEQFFGPGTRLTVL.

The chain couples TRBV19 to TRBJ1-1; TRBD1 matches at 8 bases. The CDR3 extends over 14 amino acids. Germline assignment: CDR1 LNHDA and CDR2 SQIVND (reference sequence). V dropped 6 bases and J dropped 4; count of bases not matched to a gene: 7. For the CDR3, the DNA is TGTGCCAGTAGCTTACAGGGGGTCGTCACTGAAGCTTTCTTT. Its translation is CASSLQGVVTEAFF.

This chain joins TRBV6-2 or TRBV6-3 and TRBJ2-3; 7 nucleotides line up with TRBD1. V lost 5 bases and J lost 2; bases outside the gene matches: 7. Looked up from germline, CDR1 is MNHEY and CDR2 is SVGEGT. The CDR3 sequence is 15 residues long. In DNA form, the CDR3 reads TGTGCCAGCAGTCGACAGGGATTTAACACAGATACGCAGTATTTT. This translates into CASSRQGFNTDTQYF.

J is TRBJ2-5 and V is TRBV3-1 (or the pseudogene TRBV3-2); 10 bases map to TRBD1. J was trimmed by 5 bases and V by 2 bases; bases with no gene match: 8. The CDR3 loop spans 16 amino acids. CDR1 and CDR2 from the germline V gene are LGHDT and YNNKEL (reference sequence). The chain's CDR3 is CASSQQDRGRYETQYF. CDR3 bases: TGTGCCAGCAGCCAACAGGACAGGGGGAGATATGAGACCCAGTACTTC.

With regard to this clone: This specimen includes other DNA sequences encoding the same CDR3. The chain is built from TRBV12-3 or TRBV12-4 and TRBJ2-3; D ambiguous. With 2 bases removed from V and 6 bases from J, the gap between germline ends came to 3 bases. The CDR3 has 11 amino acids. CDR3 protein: CASSLSDTQYF. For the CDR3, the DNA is TGTGCCAGCAGTTTATCTGATACGCAGTATTTT.

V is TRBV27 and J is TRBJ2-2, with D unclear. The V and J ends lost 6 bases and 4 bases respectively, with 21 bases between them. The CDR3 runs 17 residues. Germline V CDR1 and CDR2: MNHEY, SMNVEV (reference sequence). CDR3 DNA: TGTGCCAGCAGACGGATAAGGAGTATAGGAAGCACCGGGGAGCTGTTTTTT. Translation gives CASRRIRSIGSTGELFF.

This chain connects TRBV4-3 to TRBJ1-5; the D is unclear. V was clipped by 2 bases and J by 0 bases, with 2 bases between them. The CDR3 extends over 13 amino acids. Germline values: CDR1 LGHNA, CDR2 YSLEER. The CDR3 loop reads CASSQYSNQPQHF. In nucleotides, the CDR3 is TGCGCCAGCAGCCAATATAGCAATCAGCCCCAGCATTTT.